This record looks at one T cell receptor beta chain sequence and its context. The antigen is undetermined. A read error may account for a junction end that differs from germline. The record originates from a study of T cell responses to AZD1222 COVID-19 vaccine. Study conclusions and caveats: Only after the peak T cell response were repertoires sampled.

The repertoire was sequenced with immunoSEQ multiplex PCR; TCRdb's copy has only in-frame clones and lacks some. The table lists about 130,000 clones, about 92% of them singletons. Germline CDR1 reads MNHEY; CDR2 reads SVGEGT. The CDR3 loop spans 11 amino acids. The sequence derives from an adult in good health. The input for sequencing was peripheral blood, taken on day 0 of AZD1222 vaccination. V is TRBV6-2 or TRBV6-3 and J is TRBJ2-7; D could derive from TRBD1 or TRBD2 (6 bases each). CDR3: CASSYPGAPHF. CDR3 nucleotide sequence: TGTGCCAGCAGTTACCCGGGGGCCCCTCACTTC.